This TCR beta chain was documented in a study of blood T cells in healthy people across ages. Looked up from germline, CDR1 is KGHSH and CDR2 is LQKENI. The trim removed 5 bases at V and 2 bases at J, leaving 4 bases unmatched. The CDR3 is made up of 15 amino acids. Overall study findings and caveats: The long-lived group displayed more naive CD4+ cells, plus higher diversity, than the aged donors did.

Alongside a J-beta primer mix, a sample-barcoded 5' primer served in a second PCR lasting about 7 to 11 cycles. TCRdb analysed the 5' RACE reads with MiXCR anew, one entry per CDR3 protein. The table lists some 1.5 million distinct CDR3 sequences, less than 45% of them singletons. Comment on this clonotype: Its antigen remains unknown.

This TCR was recovered from a woman aged 18-30 years in good health. The source material was blood. This chain uses TRBV18 with TRBJ1-2; 11 bases are a match to TRBD1. CDR3 DNA: TGTGCCAGCTCAACCCGGACAGGGGGCAACTATGGCTACACCTTC. It codes for CASSTRTGGNYGYTF.